This passage covers 26 T cell receptor beta chains from one sample sequenced in a study of neoadjuvant nivolumab and ipilimumab in lung cancer. Only in-frame clones appear in the TCRdb table, and some are missing; sequencing was by immunoSEQ multiplex PCR. The sample shows 19,000 or so clones, 79% of them seen only once. The sequenced sample was tumor tissue, obtained after neoadjuvant nivolumab, alone or with ipilimumab, at or shortly before surgery. The origin of the receptors is an adult with non-small cell lung cancer.

This clone was counted only a few times. V usage is TRBV5-1 and J usage is TRBJ2-4; 10 bases align to TRBD1. This CDR3 spans 15 amino acids. J was trimmed by 4 bases and V by 5 bases; bases with no gene match: 6. From germline, CDR1 is SGHRS and CDR2 YFSETQ. The CDR3 DNA sequence: TGCGCCAGCAGGCGGACGGGACAGGGGAAAAACATTCAGTACTTC. The encoded protein is CASRRTGQGKNIQYF.

V usage is TRBV6-1 and J usage is TRBJ2-5; D gene uncertain. The CDR3 sequence is 15 residues long. From germline, CDR1 is MNHNS and CDR2 SASEGT. V lost 2 bases and J 2 bases, leaving 12 bases between the germline ends. The chain's CDR3 is CASSESKGWQETQYF. The DNA of the CDR3 is TGTGCCAGCAGTGAAAGCAAGGGCTGGCAAGAGACCCAGTACTTC.

The chain combines TRBV29-1 with TRBJ2-7; D might be TRBD1 (7 bases). Germline CDR1 is SQVTM and CDR2 is ANQGSEA. Trimming cost V 1 base and J 3 bases, with 13 bases left between them. CDR3 length: 14 residues. CDR3 coding DNA: TGCAGCGTTGAAGTCCCAGGGGGGTACTACGAGCAGTACTTC. This encodes CSVEVPGGYYEQYF.

V usage is TRBV5-1 and J usage is TRBJ2-7; D may be TRBD1 (6 bases). The V end lost 0 bases, the J end lost 0 bases, and 10 bases lay between the germline ends. CDR3 size: 15 residues. The germline V gene has CDR1 SGHRS and CDR2 YFSETQ. CDR3 DNA sequence: TGCGCCAGCAGCTTGGGGACAGTGAGCTCCTACGAGCAGTACTTC. Its translation is CASSLGTVSSYEQYF. Looking up the rest from reference TRBV5-1 and TRBJ2-7 gives the full variable domain: KAGVTQTPRYLIKTRGQQVTLSCSPISGHRSVSWYQQTPGQGLQFLFEYFSETQRNKGNFPGRFSGRQFSNSRSEMNVSTLELGDSALYLCASSLGTVSSYEQYFGPGTRLTVT.

The chain has TRBV5-5 and TRBJ2-5, with 10 positions matching TRBD1. CDR1 is SGHKS and CDR2 is YYEKEE in the germline V gene (reference sequence). This CDR3 is 16 amino acids long. V was pared by 1 base and J by 5 bases, with 8 bases of the junction left unmatched. The CDR3 DNA sequence: TGTGCCAGCAGCTTGCAGGGGACAGGGGTGTGGGAGACCCAGTACTTC. It specifies CASSLQGTGVWETQYF.

The chain couples TRBV18 to TRBJ1-3; no clear D gene. The germline CDR1 and CDR2 sequences are KGHSH and LQKENI. The CDR3 has 13 amino acids. The V gene lost 0 bases and the J gene lost 4 bases, with 4 bases spanning the gap. CDR3 amino acids: CASSPPPGNTIYF. In DNA, the CDR3 is TGTGCCAGCTCACCACCGCCCGGAAACACCATATATTTT.

The rearrangement links TRBV4-1 to TRBJ2-3, with unresolved D. Germline V CDR1 and CDR2: MGHRA, YSYEKL. The CDR3 is 14 amino acids. Trimming removed 0 bases from V and 7 bases from J, with 11 bases in between. CDR3 region: CASSQDEERHTQYF. CDR3 DNA: TGCGCCAGCAGCCAAGATGAAGAGAGACATACGCAGTATTTT.

V and J are TRBV7-8 and TRBJ1-1; the match to TRBD1 covers 7 bases. V lost 5 bases and J lost 3; bases outside the gene matches: 15. CDR3 length: 17 amino acids. From germline, CDR1 is SGHVS and CDR2 FQNEAQ. This CDR3 is CASSQPGGTVRDTEAFF. CDR3 nucleotides: TGTGCCAGCAGCCAACCTGGGGGGACAGTCCGGGACACTGAAGCTTTCTTT.

The chain joins TRBV30 to TRBJ1-1, with D unclear. The CDR3 is made up of 15 amino acids. V dropped 4 bases and J dropped 1 base, with 16 bases sitting between them. Per germline, CDR1 GTSNPN and CDR2 SVGIG (reference sequence). This CDR3 is CAWKSEGSGNTEAFF. The CDR3 nucleotides are TGTGCCTGGAAATCGGAAGGGTCAGGGAACACTGAAGCTTTCTTT. The variable domain in full, completed from reference TRBV30 and TRBJ1-1, reads SQTIHQWPATLVQPVGSPLSLECTVEGTSNPNLYWYRQAAGRGLQLLFYSVGIGQISSEVPQNLSASRPQDRQFILSSKKLLLSDSGFYLCAWKSEGSGNTEAFFGQGTRLTVV.

This clone was found once. This chain links TRBV18 with TRBJ1-6; unclear D gene. Per the germline V gene, CDR1 is KGHSH and CDR2 is LQKENI. This CDR3 is built from 14 residues. V lost 3 bases, J lost 3 bases, and 6 bases lay in between. This CDR3 reads CASSPQNYNSPLHF. CDR3 DNA: TGTGCCAGCTCACCTCAGAACTATAATTCACCCCTCCACTTT.

The V and J genes are TRBV4-1 and TRBJ2-7; no firm D call. The germline gives CDR1 MGHRA, CDR2 YSYEKL. This CDR3 comprises 15 residues. Trimming pared 1 base from V and 3 bases from J, leaving 13 bases between. The CDR3 reads CASSQVPGSHYEQYF. The DNA for the CDR3 is TGCGCCAGCAGCCAAGTGCCGGGCAGCCACTACGAGCAGTACTTC.

In its sample, this clone was seen a few times. V usage is TRBV7-2 and J usage is TRBJ2-7; TRBD2 matches 8 bases. This CDR3 is built from 15 residues. CDR1 SGHTA and CDR2 FQGNSA come from the germline V gene. With V trimmed by 3 bases and J by 2 bases, 6 bases remained unmatched. This chain's CDR3 is CASSLGLGNPYEQYF. DNA for the CDR3: TGTGCCAGCAGCTTGGGACTAGGTAATCCCTACGAGCAGTACTTC.

This sequence joins TRBV18 and TRBJ2-4; D perhaps matches TRBD2 (5 bases). CDR1 KGHSH and CDR2 LQKENI come from the germline V gene. This CDR3 is built from 16 residues. V was pared by 0 bases and J by 0 bases, with 9 bases between. The CDR3 DNA follows: TGTGCCAGCTCACCACCGAGGGCTCTAGCCAAAAACATTCAGTACTTC. It specifies CASSPPRALAKNIQYF.

The chain combines TRBV5-4 with TRBJ2-5, with 11 positions matching TRBD2. The CDR3 is 15 residues long. V shed 4 bases, J shed 5 bases, and the junction held 7 bases outside the gene matches. Germline V CDR1 and CDR2: SGHNT, YYREEE (reference sequence). CDR3 sequence reads: CASSLSGGVGETQYF. The CDR3 bases are TGTGCCAGCAGCCTTAGCGGGGGGGTAGGGGAGACCCAGTACTTC. Variable domain in full (rest from reference TRBV5-4 and TRBJ2-5): ETGVTQSPTHLIKTRGQQVTLRCSSQSGHNTVSWYQQALGQGPQFIFQYYREEENGRGNFPPRFSGLQFPNYSSELNVNALELDDSALYLCASSLSGGVGETQYFGPGTRLLVL.

The table lists this clone with a count of one. The chain is built from TRBV2 and TRBJ1-1; no definite D call. CDR1 and CDR2 from the germline V gene are SNHLY and FYNNEI. Trimming stripped 10 bases from V and 0 bases from J, with 12 bases between. The CDR3 runs 13 residues. The CDR3 region has the DNA TGTGCCACCCAGGAAAACATGAACACTGAAGCTTTCTTT. Protein sequence: CATQENMNTEAFF.

V gene TRBV5-6 combines with J gene TRBJ2-2, with D unclear. The CDR3 length is 16 residues. V was shortened by 1 base and J by 0 bases, with 10 bases between the two germline ends. CDR1 is SGHDT, CDR2 YYEEEE, per germline. This chain's CDR3 is CASSLTGSSNTGELFF. The CDR3 region has the DNA TGTGCCAGCAGCTTGACTGGCAGCTCGAACACCGGGGAGCTGTTTTTT.

The rearrangement uses TRBV7-8 and TRBJ2-3; no firm D call. CDR3 length: 13 amino acids. Germline V lookup: CDR1 SGHVS, CDR2 FQNEAQ. V lost 3 bases and J 8 bases, leaving 12 bases between the germline ends. The CDR3 sequence: CASSFGDLVTQYF. The CDR3 coding sequence is TGTGCCAGCAGCTTCGGAGACCTTGTTACGCAGTATTTT.

The chain couples TRBV4-3 to TRBJ1-2, with unresolved D. The CDR3 runs 18 residues. V gave up 1 base and J gave up 4 bases, with 22 bases separating them. In germline, CDR1 is LGHNA, CDR2 YSLEER. CDR3 in amino acids: CASSQGGGQVTLGYGYTF. Here the CDR3 DNA reads TGCGCCAGCAGCCAAGGAGGTGGGCAGGTAACATTAGGCTATGGCTACACCTTC.

V is TRBV9 and J is TRBJ2-1; 7 nucleotides agree with TRBD2. Trimming took 4 bases from V and 9 from J; bases not matched to a gene: 4. This CDR3 region has 12 residues. CDR1 SGDLS and CDR2 YYNGEE come from the germline V gene. CDR3: CASSTSSGEQFF. DNA for the CDR3: TGTGCCAGCAGCACCTCTAGCGGTGAGCAGTTCTTC. The full variable domain, in which reference TRBV9 and TRBJ2-1 provide the parts outside the CDR3, is DSGVTQTPKHLITATGQRVTLRCSPRSGDLSVYWYQQSLDQGLQFLIQYYNGEERAKGNILERFSAQQFPDLHSELNLSSLELGDSALYFCASSTSSGEQFFGPGTRLTVL.

V and J are TRBV7-8 and TRBJ2-1, with 9 bases aligning to TRBD2. The CDR3 runs to 16 residues. Germline assignment: CDR1 SGHVS and CDR2 FQNEAQ. V lost 5 bases, J lost 4 bases, and 9 bases stayed unmatched. This CDR3 reads CASSPTGRGGYNEQFF. The CDR3 bases are TGTGCCAGCAGCCCCACGGGGCGGGGGGGATACAATGAGCAGTTCTTC. Drawing the rest from reference TRBV7-8 and TRBJ2-1, the complete variable domain is GAGVSQSPRYKVAKRGQDVALRCDPISGHVSLFWYQQALGQGPEFLTYFQNEAQLDKSGLPSDRFFAERPEGSVSTLKIQRTQQEDSAVYLCASSPTGRGGYNEQFFGPGTRLTVL.

There are a few counts of this clone. V and J are TRBV18 and TRBJ1-1; unclear D gene. From germline, CDR1 is KGHSH and CDR2 LQKENI. The CDR3 consists of 14 residues. The V gene lost 3 bases and the J gene lost 1 base, with 9 bases spanning the gap. The CDR3 bases are TGTGCCAGCTCACCGGTTTCCCGGAACACTGAAGCTTTCTTT. Amino acid sequence: CASSPVSRNTEAFF.

This clone was seen a few times. The chain carries TRBV7-2 and TRBJ2-7, with TRBD1 matching 7 bases. V gave up 4 bases and J gave up 4 bases; unmatched junction bases: 4. Per germline, CDR1 SGHTA and CDR2 FQGNSA. The CDR3 length is 13 residues. The CDR3 loop reads CASSYSQGYEQYF. CDR3 nucleotides: TGTGCCAGCAGCTATTCACAGGGGTACGAGCAGTACTTC.

The chain uses TRBV7-2 and TRBJ2-1; TRBD1 aligns across 10 bases. Per the germline V gene, CDR1 is SGHTA and CDR2 is FQGNSA. The CDR3 has 15 amino acids. The junction had 2 bases not matched to a gene; V was cut back by 5 bases and J by 1 base. The CDR3, as DNA: TGTGCCAGCAGCCGGGACAGGGGTTCCTACAATGAGCAGTTCTTC. Translated: CASSRDRGSYNEQFF.

The gene calls are TRBV6-5 and TRBJ2-7; D uncertain. The CDR3 is 11 residues long. CDR1 and CDR2 from the germline V gene are MNHEY and SVGAGI. V was shortened by 5 bases and J by 4 bases, with 6 bases between the two germline ends. In DNA form, the CDR3 reads TGTGCCAGCAGTGCCGATTACGAGCAGTACTTC. This encodes CASSADYEQYF.

This chain uses TRBV18 with TRBJ2-1; 7 bases are shared with TRBD2. CDR1 is KGHSH and CDR2 is LQKENI in the germline V gene. V dropped 3 bases and J dropped 8; count of bases not matched to a gene: 4. The CDR3 has 13 residues. The CDR3 region has the DNA TGTGCCAGCTCACCTAGGGCGGGGGATGAGCAGTTCTTC. It codes for CASSPRAGDEQFF.

In its sample, this clone was seen once. This chain joins TRBV6-1 and TRBJ2-5; perhaps D is TRBD1 or TRBD2 (5 bases each). Trimming stripped 2 bases from V and 4 bases from J, with 26 bases between. The V gene's germline CDR1 is MNHNS and CDR2 SASEGT. CDR3 size: 19 residues. This CDR3 reads CASSEYPLSLGARGETQYF. CDR3 nucleotides: TGTGCCAGCAGTGAATACCCCCTGAGTTTGGGAGCGAGGGGAGAGACCCAGTACTTC.